This record concerns one TCR beta chain sequence. The assay was immunoSEQ multiplex PCR, and TCRdb's table has in-frame clones only and misses some. Here the sample spans around 56,000 clones, 92% being singletons. The ends were cut back, 2 bases at V and 7 bases at J, with 12 bases in the middle. The germline gives CDR1 MNHNY, CDR2 SVGAGI (reference sequence). CDR3 size: 14 residues. This record belongs to a study of T cell changes during pregnancy in multiple sclerosis. This sequence joins TRBV6-6 and TRBJ1-5; the D gene is possibly TRBD1 (5 bases). The sequencing used peripheral blood, collected in the third trimester of pregnancy. This receptor was identified in a female donor in good health, enrolled as a control in a pregnancy study. CDR3 amino acids: CASSYGQGGQPQHF. For the CDR3, the DNA is TGTGCCAGCAGTTACGGGCAGGGAGGACAGCCCCAGCATTTT.